This TCR beta chain was profiled in a study of early T cells in non-severe SARS-CoV-2 infection. Overall study: Whole-blood bulk RNA, unsorted, was sequenced, and chains were unpaired.

TCRdb fed the 5' RACE reads into MiXCR, producing one record per CDR3 protein. The sample has 45,000 or so distinct CDR3 sequences; about 7% are singletons. The germline CDR1 and CDR2 sequences are MGHDK and SYGVNS. The CDR3 extends over 14 amino acids. Trimming stripped 3 bases from V and 0 bases from J, with 9 bases between. This receptor was obtained from an adult who was a healthcare worker with PCR-confirmed SARS-CoV-2 infection or an uninfected control (not recorded which). The V call is TRBV25-1, the J call TRBJ2-7; the D is unclear. The material sequenced was whole blood. The CDR3 loop is CASSESHPSYEQYF. For the CDR3, the DNA is TGTGCCAGCAGTGAGTCACATCCCTCCTACGAGCAGTACTTC.